The following is a T cell receptor beta chain sequence with its context. What it binds is unknown. Carried by the TCR beta cDNA libraries were unique molecular identifiers. When about 0.85 to 11 million T cells were used, they gave some 540,000 cDNA molecules. TCRdb re-analysed the PCR reads in MiXCR, keeping a single row per CDR3 protein. The sample consists of around 700,000 distinct CDR3 sequences, over 45% of them appearing once. The sample comes from a study of post-analysis software for immune sequencing data. About the study: Clinical courses comprised relapsing-remitting, secondary progressive and progressive-relapsing multiple sclerosis.

Notes on the study in general: Samples from a shared batch, those prepared together, strongly co-clustered by F measure. In patients, five or six TRBV segments were more frequent than in controls, with TRBV5-6, TRBV5-1 and TRBV20-1 among them. Normalized Chao1 diversity was significantly lower in multiple sclerosis patients than in controls.

There are 12 residues in the CDR3. Germline V gives CDR1 ENHRY, CDR2 SYGVKD. Trimming pared 10 bases from V and 3 bases from J, leaving 13 bases between. This chain joins TRBV10-3 and TRBJ2-7; D may be TRBD2 (6 bases). The receptor's source is a girl aged 2 to 9 with multiple sclerosis. The sample comprised blood. CDR3: CATTSSGYEQYF. The CDR3 coding sequence is TGTGCCACTACTAGCAGCGGCTACGAGCAGTACTTC.